These 28 T cell receptor beta chains originate from one sample sequenced in a study of blood T cell repertoires in COVID-19. Here immunoSEQ multiplex PCR was the method, and the copy in TCRdb shows in-frame clones only, minus some. The sample contains 250,000 to 300,000 clones, roughly four fifths of which appear only once. The specimen was PBMCs or T cells enriched from blood (not recorded which). These receptors all stem from a man aged 25-40 years with acute COVID-19.

The CDR3 DNA is TGCGCCAGCGGTATGGAGTCTCTGAACACTGAAGCTTTCTTT. Protein sequence: CASGMESLNTEAFF. V gene TRBV10-2 combines with J gene TRBJ1-1; unclear D gene. V lost 8 bases and J lost 0, with 13 bases in between. Per germline, CDR1 WSHSY and CDR2 SAAADI. CDR3 length equals 14 residues.

The J gene is TRBJ1-4, the V gene TRBV2; 9 nucleotides match TRBD1. CDR1 and CDR2 from the germline V gene are SNHLY and FYNNEI. CDR3 length: 15 residues. V shed 5 bases, J shed 7 bases, and the junction held 8 bases outside the gene matches. CDR3 protein: CASSHPGQGGEKLFF. The CDR3 region has the DNA TGTGCCAGCAGTCATCCGGGACAGGGAGGTGAAAAACTGTTTTTT. The variable domain in full, with the rest retrieved from reference TRBV2 and TRBJ1-4, is EPEVTQTPSHQVTQMGQEVILRCVPISNHLYFYWYRQILGQKVEFLVSFYNNEISEKSEIFDDQFSVERPDGSNFTLKIRSTKLEDSAMYFCASSHPGQGGEKLFFGSGTQLSVL.

The J gene is TRBJ1-3, the V gene TRBV2; D is perhaps TRBD1 (5 bases). The CDR3 covers 14 residues. Germline-derived CDR1 and CDR2 are SNHLY and FYNNEI. V lost 8 bases and J 1 base, leaving 12 bases between the germline ends. CDR3 protein: CASLEGRSGNTIYF. DNA for the CDR3: TGTGCCAGCCTCGAGGGGAGGTCTGGAAACACCATATATTTT.

The chain combines TRBV6-5 with TRBJ1-3; D not resolved. The V gene lost 5 bases and the J gene lost 0 bases, with 8 bases spanning the gap. The CDR3 extends over 14 amino acids. Per the germline V gene, CDR1 is MNHEY and CDR2 is SVGAGI. In nucleotides, the CDR3 is TGTGCCAGCAGTAACCGGGGCTCTGGAAACACCATATATTTT. Translating it yields CASSNRGSGNTIYF.

The rearrangement joins TRBV19 to TRBJ1-2; the D is unclear. Trimming left V 6 bases short and J 6 bases short, with 11 bases between. CDR1 is LNHDA and CDR2 is SQIVND in the germline V gene (reference sequence). CDR3 length: 12 amino acids. The CDR3 DNA reads TGTGCCAGTAGCCCCTCGGGAGATGGCTACACCTTC. Protein: CASSPSGDGYTF.

The gene calls are TRBV6-5 and TRBJ1-5; D may be TRBD1 (6 bases). The length of the CDR3 is 15 residues. From germline, CDR1 is MNHEY and CDR2 SVGAGI. V lost 6 bases and J lost 0, with 12 bases in between. The DNA of the CDR3 is TGTGCCAGCAGCACAGGGCGTAATAGCAATCAGCCCCAGCATTTT. Translating it yields CASSTGRNSNQPQHF.

This clone occurred a few times. This rearrangement joins TRBV18 to TRBJ2-7; TRBD1 matches at 9 bases. CDR1 is KGHSH, CDR2 LQKENI, per germline. J lost 4 bases, V lost 6 bases, and 4 bases had no gene match. This CDR3 comprises 13 residues. The CDR3 DNA reads TGTGCCAGCTCCAAAGACAGGGGGTACGAGCAGTACGTC. Amino acid sequence: CASSKDRGYEQYV.

The chain uses TRBV6-5 and TRBJ1-2; D is ambiguous. V was clipped by 3 bases and J by 2 bases, with 7 bases between them. The CDR3 spans 13 residues. Germline V lookup: CDR1 MNHEY, CDR2 SVGAGI. CDR3 amino acids: CASSYYQNYGYTF. The CDR3 coding sequence is TGTGCCAGCAGTTATTATCAGAACTATGGCTACACCTTC.

The chain couples TRBV29-1 to TRBJ2-3; 8 nucleotides align to TRBD1. V was pared by 6 bases and J by 1 base, with 3 bases of the junction left unmatched. The CDR3 sequence is 13 residues long. Germline V gives CDR1 SQVTM, CDR2 ANQGSEA. CDR3 nucleotides: TGCAGCGTCGAGACAGGGGGCACAGATACGCAGTATTTT. Its translation is CSVETGGTDTQYF.

This clone came up once. The gene calls are TRBV9 and TRBJ1-1; weak D call: TRBD1 (6 bases). Trimming stripped 1 base from V and 4 bases from J, with 14 bases between. Germline assignment: CDR1 SGDLS and CDR2 YYNGEE. The CDR3 runs to 15 residues. In nucleotides, the CDR3 is TGTGCCAGCAGCGTATTCGGGGGGCTGGGCACTGAAGCTTTCTTT. Residues: CASSVFGGLGTEAFF.

This clone was picked up many times. The chain has TRBV6-5 and TRBJ2-3; TRBD1 aligns across 8 bases. After removal of 8 bases from V and 3 bases from J, the junction contained 7 bases not matched to a gene. The V gene's germline CDR1 is MNHEY and CDR2 SVGAGI. The CDR3 consists of 14 residues. CDR3 nucleotide sequence: TGTGCCAGCGGCGGGACAGGTGCAACAGATACGCAGTATTTT. Protein product: CASGGTGATDTQYF.

The chain joins TRBV10-1 to TRBJ2-1; D remains ambiguous. There are 12 residues in the CDR3. Germline V gene data show CDR1 as WNHNN and CDR2 as SYGVQD (reference sequence). The ends were cut back, 3 bases at V and 8 bases at J, with 8 bases in the middle. CDR3 residues: CASSDPVDEQFF. CDR3 in DNA: TGCGCCAGCAGTGATCCGGTCGATGAGCAGTTCTTC.

The V call is TRBV4-1, the J call TRBJ1-1, with 7 bases identical to TRBD1. CDR3 length equals 16 residues. Germline V gene lookup returns CDR1 MGHRA and CDR2 YSYEKL. The J segment lost 6 bases and the V segment lost 5 bases, leaving 15 bases of the junction unmatched. CDR3 sequence (DNA): TGCGCCAGCAGCATATCCGGGACAGCGGCTAGGGCTGAAGCTTTCTTT. Translating gives CASSISGTAARAEAFF.

The rearrangement links TRBV5-6 to TRBJ1-3; D unclear. The CDR3 contains 15 residues. From germline, CDR1 is SGHDT and CDR2 YYEEEE. Trimming pared 3 bases from V and 0 bases from J, leaving 10 bases between. The CDR3 protein is CASSWALASGNTIYF. Here the CDR3 DNA reads TGTGCCAGCAGCTGGGCTTTGGCCTCTGGAAACACCATATATTTT. Supplemented by reference TRBV5-6 and TRBJ1-3, the full variable domain reads DAGVTQSPTHLIKTRGQQVTLRCSPKSGHDTVSWYQQALGQGPQFIFQYYEEEERQRGNFPDRFSGHQFPNYSSELNVNALLLGDSALYLCASSWALASGNTIYFGEGSWLTVV.

The chain combines TRBV2 with TRBJ2-2, with D hard to call. CDR3 length: 16 residues. V was trimmed by 3 bases and J by 0 bases, leaving 11 bases between them. CDR1 and CDR2 (germline): SNHLY, FYNNEI. CDR3 sequence (DNA): TGTGCCAGCAGTGAGACCGGGTGGTCGAACACCGGGGAGCTGTTTTTT. Protein product: CASSETGWSNTGELFF. Complete variable domain (other parts from reference TRBV2 and TRBJ2-2): EPEVTQTPSHQVTQMGQEVILRCVPISNHLYFYWYRQILGQKVEFLVSFYNNEISEKSEIFDDQFSVERPDGSNFTLKIRSTKLEDSAMYFCASSETGWSNTGELFFGEGSRLTVL.

This clone was detected only a few times. V and J are TRBV2 and TRBJ2-7, with D perhaps matching TRBD1 (6 bases). CDR3 length equals 12 residues. In germline, CDR1 is SNHLY, CDR2 FYNNEI. The V end lost 1 base, the J end lost 5 bases, and 6 bases lay between the germline ends. Here the CDR3 DNA reads TGTGCCAGCAGTGAAGGGGGGCACGAGCAGTACGTC. Translated: CASSEGGHEQYV.

The chain combines TRBV28 with TRBJ1-4, with 9 bases identical to TRBD1. Germline lookup yields CDR1 MDHEN and CDR2 SYDVKM. V was clipped by 5 bases and J by 8 bases; unmatched bases: 9. This CDR3 has 15 residues. The DNA for the CDR3 is TGTGCCAGCAGTCAAACAGGGGGCGAACGGGAAAAACTGTTTTTT. Its translation is CASSQTGGEREKLFF.

The chain links TRBV6-1 to TRBJ2-7; D is ambiguous. The CDR3 length is 16 residues. The V gene lost 3 bases and the J gene lost 5 bases, with 20 bases spanning the gap. Germline V gives CDR1 MNHNS, CDR2 SASEGT. The CDR3 is CASSEVLVGSSHEQYV. In DNA form, the CDR3 reads TGTGCCAGCAGTGAGGTGCTAGTCGGCAGTTCCCACGAGCAGTACGTC.

The chain is built from TRBV28 and TRBJ2-2; D may be TRBD1 (5 bases). Trimming took 2 bases from V and 6 from J, leaving 10 bases between them. The CDR3 is 14 residues long. Germline loops: CDR1 MDHEN, CDR2 SYDVKM. The CDR3 region has the DNA TGTGCCAGCAGTTTAGGGGCCCCTCCCGGGGAGCTGTTTTTT. Amino acid sequence: CASSLGAPPGELFF.

This sequence joins TRBV6-4 and TRBJ1-3; D ambiguous. Between the trimmed V and J ends, which lost 11 bases and 2 bases, there was a span of 7 bases. The V gene's germline CDR1 is MRHNA and CDR2 SNTAGT. There are 11 residues in the CDR3. CDR3 sequence reads: CAGQTGNTIYF. The CDR3 DNA is TGTGCCGGCCAAACTGGAAACACCATATATTTT.

The genes are TRBV28 and TRBJ1-2; tentative D call: TRBD1 (6 bases). CDR1 and CDR2 (germline): MDHEN, SYDVKM. CDR3 length: 15 residues. V was trimmed by 5 bases and J by 2 bases, leaving 15 bases between them. The CDR3 DNA sequence: TGTGCCAGCAGTACATCGGGACACTCGAACTATGGCTACACCTTC. This gives the protein CASSTSGHSNYGYTF.

This chain uses TRBV29-1 with TRBJ2-5, with 9 bases that match TRBD2. The CDR3 runs 14 residues. Germline CDR1 is SQVTM and CDR2 is ANQGSEA. J gave up 7 bases and V 2 bases, and 8 bases lay outside the gene matches. The CDR3 sequence: CSVEPPSGIATQYF. The DNA of the CDR3 is TGCAGCGTTGAACCTCCTAGCGGGATAGCGACCCAGTACTTC.

In this sample, this clone turned up once. V gene TRBV6-5 combines with J gene TRBJ2-7, with a tentative D call TRBD2 (5 bases). The V and J ends lost 5 bases and 4 bases respectively, with 18 bases between them. Looked up from germline, CDR1 is MNHEY and CDR2 is SVGAGI. The CDR3 covers 15 residues. The CDR3 region has the DNA TGTGCCAGCAGTAACGACCGGACTGGCATTTACGAGCAGTACGTC. Protein sequence: CASSNDRTGIYEQYV.

The rearrangement uses TRBV7-2 and TRBJ2-2; 7 bases are shared with TRBD2. This CDR3 is 16 amino acids long. V was clipped by 5 bases and J by 3 bases; unmatched bases: 9. Germline V lookup: CDR1 SGHTA, CDR2 FQGNSA. The CDR3 is CASSLPRGRDTGELFF. The CDR3 DNA reads TGTGCCAGCAGCCTCCCTAGAGGGAGGGACACCGGGGAGCTGTTTTTT. Variable domain in full (rest from reference TRBV7-2 and TRBJ2-2): GAGVSQSPSNKVTEKGKDVELRCDPISGHTALYWYRQSLGQGLEFLIYFQGNSAPDKSGLPSDRFSAERTGGSVSTLTIQRTQQEDSAVYLCASSLPRGRDTGELFFGEGSRLTVL.

The chain joins TRBV28 to TRBJ1-1, with D tentatively TRBD1 (6 bases). In germline, CDR1 is MDHEN, CDR2 SYDVKM. The CDR3 contains 15 residues. Trimming stripped 5 bases from V and 0 bases from J, with 13 bases between. CDR3 sequence: CASSGGDTMNTEAFF. CDR3 bases: TGTGCCAGCAGTGGGGGGGACACCATGAACACTGAAGCTTTCTTT.

This chain links TRBV2 with TRBJ1-1; TRBD1 agrees at 10 bases. This CDR3 is built from 14 residues. The trim removed 8 bases at V and 4 bases at J, leaving 7 bases unmatched. Per germline, CDR1 SNHLY and CDR2 FYNNEI. The CDR3: CASRGGQGFTEAFF. The DNA for the CDR3 is TGTGCCAGCCGGGGGGGACAGGGGTTCACTGAAGCTTTCTTT.

The chain employs TRBV6-1 and TRBJ2-4, with D tentatively TRBD1 (5 bases). The V gene lost 1 base and the J gene lost 0 bases, with 13 bases spanning the gap. This CDR3 region has 17 residues. CDR1 is MNHNS, CDR2 SASEGT, per germline. The CDR3 loop is CASSEVRQGIAKNIQYF. The CDR3 DNA is TGTGCCAGCAGTGAAGTGCGGCAGGGAATAGCCAAAAACATTCAGTACTTC.

The CDR3 region is CASSRAGFPDTQYF. The CDR3, as DNA: TGTGCCAGCAGTCGCGCCGGGTTCCCAGATACGCAGTATTTT. The rearrangement uses TRBV6-2 or TRBV6-3 and TRBJ2-3; D is uncertain. Germline-derived CDR1 and CDR2 are MNHEY and SVGEGT. The CDR3 runs 14 residues. V was cut by 5 bases and J by 4 bases, with 13 bases left in between.